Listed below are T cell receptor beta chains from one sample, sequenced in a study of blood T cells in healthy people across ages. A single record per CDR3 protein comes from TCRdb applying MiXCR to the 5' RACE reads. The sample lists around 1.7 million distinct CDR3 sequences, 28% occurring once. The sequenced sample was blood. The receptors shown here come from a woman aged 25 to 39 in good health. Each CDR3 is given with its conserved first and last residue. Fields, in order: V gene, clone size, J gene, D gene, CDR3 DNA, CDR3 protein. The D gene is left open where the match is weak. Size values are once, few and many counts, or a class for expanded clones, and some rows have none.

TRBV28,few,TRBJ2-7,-,TGTGCCAGCAGCCCCCTGGGACCCAATCAAGGGAACGAGCAGTACTTC,CASSPLGPNQGNEQYF
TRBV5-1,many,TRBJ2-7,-,TGCGCCAGCAGCTTTGGTGGGGCAGTCTCCTACGAGCAGTACTTC,CASSFGGAVSYEQYF
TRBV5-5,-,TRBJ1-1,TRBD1,TGTGCCAGCAGCTCAGGAGACAGGGCAACGAACACTGAAGCTTTCTTT,CASSSGDRATNTEAFF
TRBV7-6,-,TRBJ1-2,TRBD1,TGTGCCAGCAGCCCCGAACAGGGGGCCGCAGGCTACACCTTC,CASSPEQGAAGYTF
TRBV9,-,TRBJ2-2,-,TGTGCCAGCAGCGCGACTAGTGTGGACGGGGAGCTGTTTTTT,CASSATSVDGELFF
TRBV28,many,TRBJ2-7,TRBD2,TGTGCCAGCAGTTTGGAGCGGGGAAACGAGCAGTACTTC,CASSLERGNEQYF
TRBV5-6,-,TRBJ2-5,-,TGTGCCAGCAGCTTCGCGCGGGCCACAAAAGAGACCCAGTACTTC,CASSFARATKETQYF
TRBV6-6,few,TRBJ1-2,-,TGTGCCAGCAGAGCTCTTCAGGGAGTGGACTATGGCTACACCTTC,CASRALQGVDYGYTF
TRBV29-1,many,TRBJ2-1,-,TGCAGCGGCGCCCTGGTGTTCGGGGACCGCAATGAGCAGTTCTTC,CSGALVFGDRNEQFF
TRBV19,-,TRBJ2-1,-,TGTGCCAGTAGTATAGGCAGGGGAGCGGGCAATGAGCAGTTCTTC,CASSIGRGAGNEQFF
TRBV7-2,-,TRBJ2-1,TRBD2,TGTGCCAGCAGCCTAGGACTAGCGGGAGGGTTGGGCGATGAGCAGTTCTTC,CASSLGLAGGLGDEQFF
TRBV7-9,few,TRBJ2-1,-,TGTGCCAGCAGCTTAGGCCAGAACCCCAATGAGCAGTTCTTC,CASSLGQNPNEQFF
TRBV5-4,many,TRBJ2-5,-,TGTGCCAGCAGCTTGGTTGGTCGGCAAGATACCCAGTACTTC,CASSLVGRQDTQYF
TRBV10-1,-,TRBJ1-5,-,TGCGCCAGCAGTGACCAATATAGCAATCGGCCCCAGCATTTT,CASSDQYSNRPQHF
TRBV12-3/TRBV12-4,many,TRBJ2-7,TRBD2,TGTGCCAGCAGTTTAGCGCGCCGAGGACTAGGTTCCTACGAGCAGTACTTC,CASSLARRGLGSYEQYF
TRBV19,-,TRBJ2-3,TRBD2,TGTGCCAGTAACCACCGGATAGCGGGAGCAGATACGCAGTATTTT,CASNHRIAGADTQYF
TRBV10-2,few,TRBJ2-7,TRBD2,TGCGCCAGCAGTGAACCCCCGGGAGGATCCTACGAGCAGTACTTC,CASSEPPGGSYEQYF
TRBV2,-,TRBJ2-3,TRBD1,TGTGCCAGCAAACGCGGACAGGGGGAAGATACGCAGTATTTT,CASKRGQGEDTQYF
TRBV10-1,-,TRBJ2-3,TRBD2,TGCGCCAGCAGTGAGTCGCGCGGGGGGGAAGATACGCAGTATTTT,CASSESRGGEDTQYF
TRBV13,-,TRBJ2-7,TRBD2,TGTGCCAGCAGCTCCCCGAGGACTAGCGGGAGCTACGAGCAGTACTTC,CASSSPRTSGSYEQYF
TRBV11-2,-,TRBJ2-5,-,TGTGCCAGCAGCTTAGAAGCAGCCCCAGAGACCCAGTACTTC,CASSLEAAPETQYF
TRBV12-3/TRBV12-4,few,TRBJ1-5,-,TGTGCCAGCAGGTTAACGACCAATCAGCCCCAGCATTTT,CASRLTTNQPQHF
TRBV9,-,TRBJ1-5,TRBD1,TGTGCCAGCAACCAGGGACAGCTAAATCAGCCCCAGCATTTT,CASNQGQLNQPQHF
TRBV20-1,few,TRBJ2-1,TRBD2,TGCAGTGCTGGCCGGATAGCGGGAGGGTTGGATGAGCAGTTCTTC,CSAGRIAGGLDEQFF
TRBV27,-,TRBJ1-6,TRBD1,TGTGCCAGCTCAATGGGGGACAGGGGTAATTCACCCCTCCACTTT,CASSMGDRGNSPLHF
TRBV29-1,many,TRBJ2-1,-,TGCAGCGTTGCCCCGAGGCGCGGGCCCTACAATGAGCAGTTCTTC,CSVAPRRGPYNEQFF
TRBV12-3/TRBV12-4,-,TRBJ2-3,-,TGTGCCGGCAGTTTTAAAGGGGGGGGATCAGATACGCAGTATTTT,CAGSFKGGGSDTQYF
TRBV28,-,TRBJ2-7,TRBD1,TGTGCCAGCAGTCCCGTCGACAGGGGGGTCTCCTACGAGCAGTACTTC,CASSPVDRGVSYEQYF
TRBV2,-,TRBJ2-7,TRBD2,TGTGCCAGCAGTGTCAAGCGGGAGAGGAACGAGCAGTACTTC,CASSVKRERNEQYF
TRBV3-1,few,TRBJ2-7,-,TGTGCCAGCAGCCAAGATCGTGGGACTCCATGGCAGTACTTC,CASSQDRGTPWQYF
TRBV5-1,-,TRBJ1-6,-,TGCGCCAGCAGCTTGGAACCGGGAGGCCGGATTAATTCACCCCTCCACTTT,CASSLEPGGRINSPLHF
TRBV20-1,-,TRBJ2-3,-,TGCAGTGCTAGAGACAGGGGTGGAGATACGCGGTATTTT,CSARDRGGDTRYF
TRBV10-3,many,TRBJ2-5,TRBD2,TGTGCCATCAGCCTAGCGGGGAACCAAGAGACCCAGTACTTC,CAISLAGNQETQYF
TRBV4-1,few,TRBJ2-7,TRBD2,TGCGCCAGCAGCCAAGTGCTAGCGGGAGGGCCAGGCGCCTACGAGCAGTACTTC,CASSQVLAGGPGAYEQYF
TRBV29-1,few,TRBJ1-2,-,TGCAGCACCGCGAGGGGGGGGAACTATGGCTACACCTTC,CSTARGGNYGYTF
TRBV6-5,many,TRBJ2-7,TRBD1,TGTGCCAGCAGACCTGTCCGACAGGGTGACTACGAGCAGTACTTC,CASRPVRQGDYEQYF
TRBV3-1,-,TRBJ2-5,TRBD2,TGTGCCAGCAGCTACCCTTCCGCGGGGGGTGAGACCCAGTACTTC,CASSYPSAGGETQYF
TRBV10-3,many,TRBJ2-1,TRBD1,TGTGCCATCAGGGGTGTATGGGCAGGGGGCCAGCTGAATGAGCAGTTCTTC,CAIRGVWAGGQLNEQFF
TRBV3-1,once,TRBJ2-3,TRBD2,TGTGCCAGCAGCGCCAGCGGGAAAGTCACAGATACGCAGTATTTT,CASSASGKVTDTQYF
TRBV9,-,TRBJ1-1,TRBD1,TGTGCCAGCAGCGCCGGGACAGGGCTCATGAACACTGAAGCTTTCTTT,CASSAGTGLMNTEAFF
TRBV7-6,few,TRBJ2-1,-,TGTGCCAGCAGCTTCAAATCCGGGCAGGGGCCCGACAATGAGCAGTTCTTC,CASSFKSGQGPDNEQFF